This is a list of T cell receptor beta chains from one sample in a study of T cell responses to AZD1222 COVID-19 vaccine. Method: immunoSEQ multiplex PCR; TCRdb's copy keeps in-frame clones and lacks some. The sample lists some 79,000 clones, roughly 88% occurring once. The specimen comprised peripheral blood, sampled 28 days after the second AZD1222 dose. All receptors come from an adult who received the AZD1222 COVID-19 vaccine. CDR3s include the opening cysteine and the closing phenylalanine or tryptophan. The D gene is left open where the match is weak. Only part of the rows carry a size: once, few, many, or a class if the clone is expanded.

D gene | J gene | clone size | V gene | CDR3 DNA | CDR3 protein
TRBD2 | TRBJ2-3 | . | TRBV24-1 | TGTGCCACCAGTGAACGGATAGCGGGAGATAGCACAGATACGCAGTATTTT | CATSERIAGDSTDTQYF
. | TRBJ1-2 | . | TRBV19 | TGTGCCAGCTGTATCCTCGGGGGCGGTGGCTACACCTTC | CASCILGGGGYTF
. | TRBJ1-4 | . | TRBV28 | TGTGCCAGCAGTTTCGCGTCCACGGGTGAAAAACTGTTTTTT | CASSFASTGEKLFF
. | TRBJ1-6 | . | TRBV6-5 | TGTGCCAGCAGGACCACTTTAGCAGGGAACTCACCCCTCCACTTT | CASRTTLAGNSPLHF
. | TRBJ1-1 | . | TRBV7-9 | TGTGCCAGCAGTAAAAGTTCGGTGGGCACTGAAGCTTTCTTT | CASSKSSVGTEAFF
TRBD2 | TRBJ2-1 | . | TRBV28 | TGTGCCAGCAGTTCGATAAAAGCGGGAGGAATCTACAATGAGCAGTTCTTC | CASSSIKAGGIYNEQFF
. | TRBJ2-1 | . | TRBV6-6 | TGTGCCAGCAGGAACCTGATCAGCTCCTACAATGAGCAGTTCTTC | CASRNLISSYNEQFF
TRBD1 | TRBJ1-5 | . | TRBV19 | TGTGCCAGTAGTAGACAGGGTTCGAACAATCAGCCCCAGCATTTT | CASSRQGSNNQPQHF
. | TRBJ1-6 | . | TRBV19 | TGTGCCAGTAGTCCGACAGGTTATAATTCACCCCTCCACTTT | CASSPTGYNSPLHF
. | TRBJ2-7 | . | TRBV28 | TGTGCCAGCAGTTCCCTGGGGATGGGGTACGAGCAGTACTTC | CASSSLGMGYEQYF
. | TRBJ2-7 | . | TRBV18 | TGTGCCAGCTCCGAGACAGGGTCTGGAGGGGAAAACGAGCAGTACTTC | CASSETGSGGENEQYF
. | TRBJ1-1 | once | TRBV28 | TGTGCCAGCAGTTTAACACAGATGAACACTGAAGCTTTCTTT | CASSLTQMNTEAFF
. | TRBJ2-1 | . | TRBV7-7 | TGTGCCAGCAGCCCGGACGGGTCTCGGGAGCAGTTCTTC | CASSPDGSREQFF
. | TRBJ1-1 | . | TRBV5-1 | TGCGCCAGCAGCTTGGACACGAACACTGAAGCTTTCTTT | CASSLDTNTEAFF
. | TRBJ1-4 | once | TRBV28 | TGTGCCAGCAGTTTGGGAAGGGCTAATGAAAAACTGTTTTTT | CASSLGRANEKLFF
. | TRBJ1-4 | . | TRBV28 | TGTGCCAGCAGTCCCGGGAGGCTCCAAGCTAATGAAAAACTGTTTTTT | CASSPGRLQANEKLFF
. | TRBJ2-2 | . | TRBV10-3 | TGTGCCATTAGCACTGATTCGAACACCGGGGAGCTGTTTTTT | CAISTDSNTGELFF
. | TRBJ2-3 | . | TRBV24-1 | TGTGCCACCAGTGATGAGGAGACGGTAAACACAGATACGCAGTATTTT | CATSDEETVNTDTQYF
TRBD1 | TRBJ1-4 | . | TRBV28 | TGTGCCAGCAGGTCCGGGACAGTTAATGAAAAACTGTTTTTT | CASRSGTVNEKLFF
. | TRBJ2-2 | . | TRBV3-1/TRBV3-2 | TGTGCCAGCAGCCCCCGGCCCGTGACCGGGGAGCTGTTTTTT | CASSPRPVTGELFF
. | TRBJ2-3 | . | TRBV28 | TGTGCCAGCAGTTCAAGGGCCACAGATACGCAGTATTTT | CASSSRATDTQYF
. | TRBJ1-1 | . | TRBV6-5 | TGTGCCAGCAGTAATCCGGGGCAATTTGAAGCTTTCTTT | CASSNPGQFEAFF
. | TRBJ2-2 | . | TRBV30 | TGTGCCTGGAGGTTAGAGAACACCGGGGAGCTGTTTTTT | CAWRLENTGELFF
. | TRBJ1-2 | . | TRBV2 | TGTGCCAGCACTTCTCTCCCGGGGAATGGCTATGGCTACACCTTC | CASTSLPGNGYGYTF
TRBD2 | TRBJ2-1 | . | TRBV4-1 | TGCGCCAGCAGCCAACCGACTAGCGGGAGGGTGGGGCAGTTCTTC | CASSQPTSGRVGQFF
TRBD2 | TRBJ2-7 | . | TRBV6-1 | TGTGCCAGCAGTGATCAACTAGCGGGGCACTACGAGCAGTACTTC | CASSDQLAGHYEQYF
. | TRBJ1-2 | . | TRBV25-1 | TGTGCCAGCAGTGAATTAAGGACCAGGGGCATGGACTATGGCTACACCTTC | CASSELRTRGMDYGYTF
. | TRBJ1-3 | few | TRBV4-3 | TGCGCCAGCAGCCAAGATCCGGGGGCAAACTCTGGAAACACCATATATTTT | CASSQDPGANSGNTIYF
. | TRBJ1-5 | . | TRBV19 | TGTGCCAGTAGTATCGGGGGGCATAGCAATCAGCCCCAGCATTTT | CASSIGGHSNQPQHF
. | TRBJ2-1 | . | TRBV27 | TGTGCCAGCAGTTTAACAAGATACAATGAGCAGTTCTTC | CASSLTRYNEQFF
. | TRBJ2-5 | . | TRBV5-4 | TGTGCCAGCAGCTCCGGACAAGAAGAGACCCAGTACTTC | CASSSGQEETQYF
. | TRBJ2-7 | . | TRBV25-1 | TGTGCCAGCAGTCTCGGGGTCTACGAGCAGTACTTC | CASSLGVYEQYF
TRBD1 | TRBJ1-1 | . | TRBV11-1 | TGTGCCAGCAGACTACAGGGGCTTTCTGAAGCTTTCTTT | CASRLQGLSEAFF
. | TRBJ1-1 | . | TRBV10-3 | TGTGCCATCAGTCCCCGGGACTCGAACACTGAAGCTTTCTTT | CAISPRDSNTEAFF
TRBD1 | TRBJ2-3 | . | TRBV3-1/TRBV3-2 | TGTGCCAGCAGCCGACCCGGACAGGGCGTAGATACGCAGTATTTT | CASSRPGQGVDTQYF
. | TRBJ2-1 | . | TRBV2 | TGTGCCAGCAGTCCGGATGGATCCTACAATGAGCAGTTCTTC | CASSPDGSYNEQFF
TRBD1 | TRBJ1-2 | . | TRBV27 | TGTGCCAGCAGTTTTAGGACAGGGCCTGGGGGCTACACCTTC | CASSFRTGPGGYTF
. | TRBJ1-3 | . | TRBV7-2 | TGTGCCAGCAGCTTAGCGCTCGGGTACTCTGGAAACACCATATATTTT | CASSLALGYSGNTIYF
. | TRBJ1-6 | once | TRBV19 | TGTGCCAGTAGCTTGGGGGAAGATTCACCCCTCCACTTT | CASSLGEDSPLHF
TRBD1 | TRBJ1-1 | . | TRBV11-1 | TGTGCCAGCAGCTCCGACAGGGTATCTATGAACACTGAAGCTTTCTTT | CASSSDRVSMNTEAFF
. | TRBJ2-3 | . | TRBV20-1 | TGCAGTGCTAACAGCCTCGATACGCAGTATTTT | CSANSLDTQYF
. | TRBJ2-7 | . | TRBV5-6 | TGTGCCAGCAGCGCGACCGGATTAGGGGAGCAGTACTTC | CASSATGLGEQYF
. | TRBJ1-1 | . | TRBV2 | TGTGCCAGCAGTGAACCTAACACTGAAGCTTTCTTT | CASSEPNTEAFF
. | TRBJ2-3 | . | TRBV5-1 | TGCGCCAGCACCTTAAAAGATACGCAGTATTTT | CASTLKDTQYF
. | TRBJ2-1 | . | TRBV18 | TGTGCCAGCTCACCACAGCTGGCTGAGCAGTTCTTC | CASSPQLAEQFF
TRBD1 | TRBJ1-2 | . | TRBV19 | TGTGCCAGTAGCCACAGGGGCGACTATGGCTACACCTTC | CASSHRGDYGYTF
. | TRBJ1-5 | . | TRBV27 | TGTGCCAGCAGTTTATCCCCGGGGTATCAGCCCCAGCATTTT | CASSLSPGYQPQHF
TRBD1 | TRBJ2-7 | medium-sized | TRBV10-1 | TGCGCCAGCAGTGAGTCCGGGACAGGGTACGTTAAGCAGTACTTC | CASSESGTGYVKQYF
TRBD2 | TRBJ2-3 | once | TRBV27 | TGTGCCAGCAGAACCACTCGACTAGCGGGAGCCGGGGTCACAGATACGCAGTATTTT | CASRTTRLAGAGVTDTQYF
. | TRBJ2-7 | . | TRBV7-3 | TGTGCCAGCAGCCCGGGGCCCGGGGCCTACGAGCAGTACTTC | CASSPGPGAYEQYF
. | TRBJ1-1 | . | TRBV15 | TGTGCCACCAGCAGGGCAAACTACAGGTACCGGGACGGGGAAGCTTTCTTT | CATSRANYRYRDGEAFF
. | TRBJ1-1 | . | TRBV4-1 | TGCGCCAGCAGCCAAGGGGGGGCGCGCACTGAAGCTTTCTTT | CASSQGGARTEAFF
TRBD1 | TRBJ1-2 | . | TRBV28 | TGTGCCAGCACCCCGGACAGGGATAACTATGGCTACACCTTC | CASTPDRDNYGYTF
TRBD1 | TRBJ1-1 | . | TRBV10-3 | TGTGCCAGCACCGGGACAGGGGAAGCTGAAGCTTTCTTT | CASTGTGEAEAFF
TRBD1 | TRBJ2-4 | . | TRBV9 | TGTGCCAGCAGCGGGGGTTCCGGGACAGGAAGGCAATCCGCCAAAAACATTCAGTACTTC | CASSGGSGTGRQSAKNIQYF
TRBD1 | TRBJ1-4 | . | TRBV7-9 | TGTGCCAGCAGCTTAAGACGGCAGGGGGGAGAAAAACTGTTTTTT | CASSLRRQGGEKLFF